A single sample is the source of the 30 T cell receptor beta chains below, sequenced in a study of kidney transplant recipient with SARS-CoV-2 infection (dated by TCRdb to about 2021). What the time point label conveys for this sample: pre-pandemic baseline sample and day 111 after first positive SARS-CoV-2 test. Sequenced using an Illumina MiSeq. TCRdb itself trimmed the public reads at Q25 with fastp, ran MiXCR and retained productive beta chains. Identical CDR3 protein sequences are pooled into one entry, listed with their most common genes and DNA. The sample table lists 250,000 or so distinct CDR3 sequences, 29% of them with a count of one. The ten largest make up around 6.8% of the sample. The sample was a blood sample, taken at baseline and around day 120 from a kidney transplant recipient. These receptors came from a male patient aged 25 to 39 who had COVID-19 and was a kidney transplant recipient. Post transplant, some T cells may arise from the graft donor.

Comments on this clonotype: This sequence may be a read error, since a much larger clone differs from it by one base. The chain uses TRBV9 and TRBJ2-7; 7 bases fit TRBD2. This CDR3 contains 16 residues. Germline CDR1 is SGDLS and CDR2 is YYNGEE. The CDR3 spells CASSVGGGTSSYKQYF. The CDR3 bases are TGTGCCAGCAGCGTAGGGGGAGGGACCAGCTCCTACAAGCAGTACTTC.

This clonotype occurred many times. This chain uses TRBV6-4 with TRBJ1-6; TRBD1 might be the D (5 bases). Trimming left V 2 bases short and J 10 bases short, with 15 bases between. The CDR3 contains 15 residues. The germline gives CDR1 MRHNA, CDR2 SNTAGT. The CDR3 bases are TGTGCCAGCAGTGACGAGGCAGGGAATGGGTCACCCCTCCACTTT. It is translated as CASSDEAGNGSPLHF.

This clonotype was counted at least ten times. The chain links TRBV5-3 to TRBJ1-2, with D uncertain. TRBV5-3 is an open reading frame, and its role is uncertain. This CDR3 spans 16 amino acids. V shed 7 bases and J shed 4 bases, with 23 bases lying between them. Here the CDR3 reads CARCCPVVRKTYGYTF. CDR3 nucleotide sequence: TGTGCCAGATGCTGCCCAGTGGTGAGAAAGACCTATGGCTACACCTTC.

For this clonotype: A much larger clone lies one base from this, so it may be a read error. The rearrangement uses TRBV7-2 and TRBJ1-2, with D hard to call. Germline lookup yields CDR1 SGHTA and CDR2 FQGNSA. V was pared by 2 bases and J by 4 bases, with 20 bases between. The CDR3 is 17 amino acids. Written as DNA, the CDR3 is TGTGCCAGCAGCTTATTAGACGGAGACGGAAAGACCTATGGCTACACCTTC. Its translation is CASSLLDGDGKTYGYTF.

Worth noting for this clonotype: A single base separates this from a much larger clone, so it may be a read error. Here the CDR3 DNA reads TGTGCCAGCAACTTGGATGCTAGGGGAACTGAAGCTTTCTTT. Amino acid sequence: CASNLDARGTEAFF. V gene TRBV5-6 combines with J gene TRBJ1-1; TRBD1 is a possible D gene (5 bases). Germline loops: CDR1 SGHDT, CDR2 YYEEEE. This CDR3 comprises 14 residues.

This clonotype was seen at least ten times. The chain joins TRBV11-3 to TRBJ2-2; 9 bases match TRBD2. This CDR3 spans 17 amino acids. Trimming cost V 3 bases and J 1 base; bases outside gene matches: 6. The germline V gene has CDR1 SGHNT and CDR2 YENEEA. DNA of the CDR3: TGTGCCAGCAGCTTGCGGGGGGGGTTTTTGAACACCGGGGAGCTGTTTTTT. It is translated as CASSLRGGFLNTGELFF. Using reference TRBV11-3 and TRBJ2-2 for the parts outside the CDR3, the full variable domain is EAGVVQSPRYKIIEKKQPVAFWCNPISGHNTLYWYLQNLGQGPELLIRYENEEAVDDSQLPKDRFSAERLKGVDSTLKIQPAELGDSAVYLCASSLRGGFLNTGELFFGEGSRLTVL.

This clonotype has a count of ten or more. The V gene is TRBV6-5, the J gene TRBJ2-2; weak D call: TRBD1 (6 bases). CDR1 MNHEY and CDR2 SVGAGI come from the germline V gene. The V and J ends lost 2 bases and 5 bases respectively, with 18 bases between them. The CDR3 is made up of 17 amino acids. CDR3 sequence: CASSYGQGWVGTGELFF. The DNA for the CDR3 is TGTGCCAGCAGTTACGGGCAGGGGTGGGTCGGAACCGGGGAGCTGTTTTTT.

This clonotype was picked up many times. This chain uses TRBV7-7 with TRBJ1-2; D is undetermined. The CDR3 is 17 amino acids. V lost 5 bases to trimming and J lost 4 bases, with 23 bases between them. From germline, CDR1 is SSHAT and CDR2 FNYEAQ (reference sequence). CDR3 protein: CASSGDNKCRKTYGYTF. The CDR3 coding sequence is TGTGCCAGCAGCGGGGATAATAAGTGCCGAAAGACCTATGGCTACACCTTC.

This chain connects TRBV8-2 to TRBJ2-6. TRBV8-2 is flagged as a pseudogene. This CDR3 contains 17 residues. The CDR3 coding sequence is TGTGGCAGGCGCTGCAGGATAACACAACGTCGGGCCAACGTCCTGACTTTC. Residues: CGRRCRITQRRANVLTF.

As to this clonotype: At one end, the junction sequence differs from germline, possibly due to a read error. J is TRBJ2-5 and V is TRBV3-1; no definite D call. CDR3 length: 17 residues. Germline CDR1 reads LGHDT; CDR2 reads YNNKEL (reference sequence). CDR3 in DNA: TGTGCCGGCAGCGTATCACCTCCCATTTCCTTCTCTGAGACCCAGTACTTC. This codes for CAGSVSPPISFSETQYF.

This clonotype was detected once. This may come from a read error, since a much larger clone is one base off. The chain has TRBV7-6 and TRBJ1-2; no clear D. This CDR3 is built from 17 residues. V was pared by 5 bases and J by 4 bases, with 23 bases between. Germline V gives CDR1 SGHVS, CDR2 FNYEAQ. The CDR3 here is CASSLGDESRKTYGYTF. The CDR3 DNA reads as TGTGCCAGCAGCCTTGGCGATGAATCTCGAAAGACCTATGGCTACACCTTC. The entire variable domain, with the rest obtained from reference TRBV7-6 and TRBJ1-2, is as follows: GAGVSQSPRYKVTKRGQDVALRCDPISGHVSLYWYRQALGQGPEFLTYFNYEAQQDKSGLPNDRFSAERPEGSISTLTIQRTEQRDSAMYRCASSLGDESRKTYGYTFGSGTRLTVV.

This clonotype appeared many times. The chain carries TRBV5-8 and TRBJ1-1; possibly TRBD1 for D (6 bases). Per germline, CDR1 SGHTS and CDR2 YDEGEE. V lost 3 bases and J lost 2, with 14 bases in between. The CDR3 covers 15 residues. The CDR3 region has the DNA TGTGCCAGCAGCTCGAGGACAGCCACAAACACTGAAGCTTTCTTT. It codes for CASSSRTATNTEAFF. The whole variable domain, filled in from reference TRBV5-8 and TRBJ1-1, reads EAGVTQSPTHLIKTRGQQATLRCSPISGHTSVYWYQQALGLGLQFLLWYDEGEERNRGNFPPRFSGRQFPNYSSELNVNALELEDSALYLCASSSRTATNTEAFFGQGTRLTVV.

This clonotype was counted between two and nine times. V gene TRBV20-1 combines with J gene TRBJ2-5; TRBD2 matches 11 bases. There are 16 residues in the CDR3. Trimming at V came to 2 bases and at J to 5 bases, leaving 10 bases not matched to a gene. The germline V gene has CDR1 DFQATT and CDR2 SNEGSKA (reference sequence). CDR3 coding DNA: TGCAGTGCTAGACCTACCCCGACTAGCGGGATGGAGACCCAGTACTTC. This codes for CSARPTPTSGMETQYF.

In this sample, this clonotype turned up many times. The genes are TRBV30 and TRBJ1-3; D call uncertain. Trimming stripped 0 bases from V and 3 bases from J, with 6 bases between. This CDR3 spans 13 amino acids. Germline values: CDR1 GTSNPN, CDR2 SVGIG (reference sequence). This CDR3 reads CAWSVGFGNTIYF. The CDR3 nucleotides are TGTGCCTGGAGTGTTGGATTTGGAAACACCATATATTTT.

This clonotype was detected many times. The J gene is TRBJ1-2, the V gene TRBV6-1, with D unresolved. CDR1 and CDR2 (germline): MNHNS, SASEGT. Trimming shortened V by 4 bases and J by 4 bases, and 22 bases separated the two germline ends. This CDR3 comprises 17 residues. CDR3 sequence: CASSGLSSMRKTYGYTF. The CDR3 DNA reads as TGTGCCAGCAGTGGGCTCAGCTCTATGCGAAAGACCTATGGCTACACCTTC.

This clonotype was observed at least ten times. The rearrangement uses TRBV6-1 and TRBJ1-2; D remains unclear. The germline V gene encodes CDR1 MNHNS and CDR2 SASEGT. Trimming shortened V by 1 base and J by 14 bases, and 11 bases separated the two germline ends. This CDR3 has 11 residues. The CDR3 loop reads CASSEEGSPTF. The CDR3 coding sequence is TGTGCCAGCAGTGAAGAAGGGTCTCCTACCTTC.

This clonotype has at least ten counts. The rearrangement joins TRBV6-6 to TRBJ2-2; a possible D gene is TRBD1 (6 bases). CDR3 length equals 17 residues. The V end lost 5 bases, the J end lost 1 base, and 17 bases lay between the germline ends. Germline V lookup: CDR1 MNHNY, CDR2 SVGAGI (reference sequence). In DNA form, the CDR3 reads TGTGCCAGCAGTGGTTCGGGGCAGGGGCTGAACACCGGGGAGCTGTTTTTT. Its translation is CASSGSGQGLNTGELFF.

This clonotype came up many times. The chain recombines TRBV24-1 with TRBJ2-5; 8 nucleotides line up with TRBD1. The CDR3 extends over 16 amino acids. Germline CDR1 reads KGHDR; CDR2 reads SFDVKD. Trimming cost V 5 bases and J 5 bases; bases outside gene matches: 12. The CDR3 loop reads CATSGRRTGHFETQYF. DNA of the CDR3: TGTGCCACCAGTGGACGACGGACAGGGCATTTTGAGACCCAGTACTTC.

In this sample, this clonotype turned up many times. CDR3 bases: TGTGCCAGTAGTATCGGAGGCAATCAGCCCCAGCATTTT. Translated, it gives CASSIGGNQPQHF. The chain joins TRBV19 to TRBJ1-5; D not resolved. CDR1 is LNHDA, CDR2 SQIVND, per germline (reference sequence). This CDR3 has 13 residues. V lost 3 bases and J 2 bases, leaving 5 bases between the germline ends.

This clonotype was counted ten times or more. The rearrangement links TRBV3-1 to TRBJ2-5; D ambiguous. V was cut by 5 bases and J by 5 bases, with 24 bases left in between. The germline gives CDR1 LGHDT, CDR2 YNNKEL (reference sequence). CDR3 size: 17 residues. The CDR3 region has the DNA TGTGCCAGCAGCACAATAAGTCCCATTTCTTTCTCTGAGACCCAGTACTTC. Amino acids: CASSTISPISFSETQYF.

This clonotype was counted many times. The chain recombines TRBV27 with TRBJ2-1; 14 bases fit TRBD2. Germline-derived CDR1 and CDR2 are MNHEY and SMNVEV (reference sequence). This CDR3 is 15 amino acids long. V shed 8 bases and J 10 bases; nucleotides not matched to a gene: 10. The CDR3 protein is CASLSGTSGRYEQFF. As DNA, the CDR3 is TGTGCCAGCCTCTCCGGGACTAGCGGGAGATACGAGCAGTTCTTC.

The genes are TRBV6-5 and TRBJ2-6, with D possibly TRBD1 on 6 matching bases. V was trimmed by 11 bases and J by 4 bases, leaving 21 bases between them. The V gene's germline CDR1 is MNHEY and CDR2 SVGAGI. The CDR3 totals 16 residues. This CDR3 reads CAGSLTGLSGANVLTF. As DNA, the CDR3 is TGTGCCGGATCTCTTACAGGGCTCTCCGGGGCCAACGTCCTGACTTTC.

This clonotype was seen repeatedly, ten times or more. V usage is TRBV6-5 and J usage is TRBJ1-2, with unresolved D. This CDR3 spans 17 amino acids. Trimming cost V 5 bases and J 4 bases, with 23 bases left between them. Germline V gene lookup returns CDR1 MNHEY and CDR2 SVGAGI. CDR3 DNA sequence: TGTGCCAGCAGTCGGTGGTACTCTATGCGAAAGACCTATGGCTACACCTTC. Its translation is CASSRWYSMRKTYGYTF.

V is TRBV10-1 and J is TRBJ2-1; 13 bases agree with TRBD2. Germline V gene sequence: CDR1 WNHNN, CDR2 SYGVQD (reference sequence). Trimming cost V 6 bases and J 3 bases; bases outside gene matches: 5. CDR3 length equals 16 residues. In DNA, the CDR3 is TGCGCCAGCAGCGCGGGACTAGCGGGATTCTACAATGAGCAGTTCTTC. Its protein is CASSAGLAGFYNEQFF.

The sample holds many counts of this clonotype. The genes are TRBV5-1 and TRBJ2-7; D is perhaps TRBD1 (6 bases). Trimming cost V 4 bases and J 3 bases, with 14 bases left between them. The CDR3 is 14 residues long. The germline V gene has CDR1 SGHRS and CDR2 YFSETQ. The CDR3 spells CASSPRQAFYEQYF. The CDR3 DNA is TGCGCCAGCAGCCCTCGACAGGCTTTCTACGAGCAGTACTTC.

V is TRBV14 and J is TRBJ2-4; weak D call: TRBD1 (7 bases). The J call may be wrong; the DNA end is better matched by TRBJ2-1. Germline lookup yields CDR1 SGHDN and CDR2 FVKESK. The CDR3 consists of 15 residues. The CDR3 DNA is TGTGCCAGCAGCCCTGGGACTCACAGGGGCAATGAGCAGTTCTTC. This encodes CASSPGTHRGNEQFF.

This clonotype was seen ten or more times. The J gene is TRBJ2-2, the V gene TRBV4-1; D is unclear. The CDR3 runs 12 residues. Trimming removed 2 bases from V and 8 bases from J, with 6 bases in between. The germline V gene encodes CDR1 MGHRA and CDR2 YSYEKL. The CDR3 sequence is CASSQRRGELFF. The CDR3 DNA is TGCGCCAGCAGCCAAAGGCGAGGGGAGCTGTTTTTT.

The chain recombines TRBV12-3 or TRBV12-4 with TRBJ1-2; 7 positions agree with TRBD1. J was trimmed by 4 bases and V by 4 bases; bases with no gene match: 15. The CDR3 length is 17 residues. The CDR3 sequence: CASSYGDSFRKAYGYTF. As DNA, the CDR3 is TGTGCCAGCAGTTATGGGGACAGCTTCCGAAAGGCCTATGGCTACACCTTC.

With regard to this clonotype: At one of its ends the junction is not consistent with the germline gene, which may arise from a read error. J is TRBJ1-4 and V is TRBV28; the D gene is possibly TRBD1 (6 bases). This CDR3 is built from 12 residues. Germline loops: CDR1 MDHEN, CDR2 SYDVKM. The chain's CDR3 is CAGSLDREKLFF. For the CDR3, the DNA is TGTGCCGGCAGCCTCGACAGGGAAAAACTGTTTTTT.

The chain uses TRBV20-1 and TRBJ2-3; D remains ambiguous. This CDR3 is 14 amino acids long. Trimming pared 3 bases from V and 1 base from J, leaving 11 bases between. Germline V gives CDR1 DFQATT, CDR2 SNEGSKA (reference sequence). The DNA of the CDR3 is TGCAGTGCTAGTTTGGGCGGTTGCACAGATACGCAGTATTTT. It codes for CSASLGGCTDTQYF.